What follows are 28 T cell receptor beta chains derived from one specimen sequenced in a study of blood T cell repertoires in COVID-19. Some clones are missing from TCRdb's copy, which holds only in-frame ones; the method was immunoSEQ multiplex PCR. The repertoire holds some 200,000 clones, around 80% seen once, with 14% in the top ten. Sequencing was carried out using peripheral blood. The receptor source for this set is a man in his thirties or forties with active or convalescent COVID-19.

This clone was seen once. The gene calls are TRBV5-1 and TRBJ2-3, with a tentative D call TRBD2 (6 bases). The CDR3 runs to 15 residues. V was cut by 4 bases and J by 2 bases, with 14 bases left in between. Germline CDR1 SGHRS, CDR2 YFSETQ. The CDR3 DNA reads as TGCGCCAGCAGCCGGGCGGGGCAGCCCACAGATACGCAGTATTTT. Residues: CASSRAGQPTDTQYF. Complete variable domain (other parts from reference TRBV5-1 and TRBJ2-3): KAGVTQTPRYLIKTRGQQVTLSCSPISGHRSVSWYQQTPGQGLQFLFEYFSETQRNKGNFPGRFSGRQFSNSRSEMNVSTLELGDSALYLCASSRAGQPTDTQYFGPGTRLTVL.

The chain joins TRBV6-1 to TRBJ1-2, with D hard to call. The V gene lost 2 bases and the J gene lost 4 bases, with 14 bases spanning the gap. There are 15 residues in the CDR3. The germline CDR1 and CDR2 sequences are MNHNS and SASEGT. Written as DNA, the CDR3 is TGTGCCAGCAGTGAATACCCGGAGGCGCCCTATGGCTACACCTTC. Its translation is CASSEYPEAPYGYTF.

There are a few counts of this clone. V is TRBV30 and J is TRBJ2-7; weak D call: TRBD1 (6 bases). Germline V lookup: CDR1 GTSNPN, CDR2 SVGIG (reference sequence). Trimming cost V 1 base and J 5 bases, with 9 bases left between them. The CDR3 contains 12 residues. The CDR3, as DNA: TGTGCCTGGAGTGCACAGGGTCACGAGCAGTACTTC. It specifies CAWSAQGHEQYF.

The V and J genes are TRBV9 and TRBJ2-5; 9 bases line up with TRBD2. This CDR3 spans 17 amino acids. V was pared by 0 bases and J by 5 bases, with 11 bases of the junction left unmatched. CDR1 is SGDLS and CDR2 is YYNGEE in the germline V gene. Here the CDR3 DNA reads TGTGCCAGCAGCGTAGCGATTAGCGGGGGAGAGGGGGAGACCCAGTACTTC. It is translated as CASSVAISGGEGETQYF.

The chain recombines TRBV11-3 with TRBJ1-2, with 7 bases lining up with TRBD1. Germline V gene lookup returns CDR1 SGHNT and CDR2 YENEEA. The CDR3 contains 14 residues. Trimming at V came to 4 bases and at J to 5 bases, leaving 7 bases not matched to a gene. The CDR3 bases are TGTGCCAGCAGCTCACGACAGGGATATTATGGCTACACCTTC. Translation: CASSSRQGYYGYTF.

Concerning this clone: One junction end disagrees with the germline gene, perhaps due to a read error. Other nucleotide sequences from this sample produce the same CDR3. The chain employs TRBV30 and TRBJ2-7; perhaps TRBD2 as D (6 bases). This CDR3 is built from 14 residues. Germline V gene data show CDR1 as GTSNPN and CDR2 as SVGIG (reference sequence). CDR3 amino acids: CAWTLGGGSYEQYF. As DNA, the CDR3 is TGCGCCTGGACCCTGGGGGGTGGCTCCTACGAGCAGTACTTC.

The chain joins TRBV3-1 (or the pseudogene TRBV3-2) to TRBJ2-7; D is possibly TRBD1 (6 bases). The CDR3 has 15 residues. V was cut by 0 bases and J by 2 bases, with 11 bases left in between. CDR1 and CDR2 from the germline V gene are LGHDT and YNNKEL (reference sequence). The CDR3 is CASSQDGTRTYEQYF. Here the CDR3 DNA reads TGTGCCAGCAGCCAAGACGGGACACGTACCTACGAGCAGTACTTC.

The J gene is TRBJ2-5, the V gene TRBV4-1, with TRBD2 matching 12 bases. The CDR3 has 17 residues. J gave up 7 bases and V 0 bases, and 9 bases lay outside the gene matches. Per the germline V gene, CDR1 is MGHRA and CDR2 is YSYEKL. CDR3 coding DNA: TGCGCCAGCAGCCAAGATCACCCTAGCGGGGGGGCTGTGACCCAGTACTTC. This encodes CASSQDHPSGGAVTQYF.

The V call is TRBV6-4, the J call TRBJ2-3; 10 positions match TRBD2. The CDR3 is made up of 16 amino acids. V shed 0 bases and J 3 bases; nucleotides not matched to a gene: 3. Germline V gives CDR1 MRHNA, CDR2 SNTAGT. CDR3 sequence reads: CASSDSASGGTDTQYF. DNA for the CDR3: TGTGCCAGCAGTGACTCGGCTAGCGGGGGAACAGATACGCAGTATTTT.

The chain joins TRBV2 to TRBJ2-1, with D perhaps TRBD2 (5 bases). Germline CDR1 and CDR2: SNHLY and FYNNEI. CDR3 size: 12 residues. The V end was cut by 6 bases, the J end by 10 bases, with 13 bases between. The CDR3 here is CASSRGLREQFF. The CDR3, as DNA: TGTGCCAGCAGCCGAGGACTGCGCGAGCAGTTCTTC.

The chain has TRBV7-9 and TRBJ2-2, with D tentatively TRBD1 (6 bases). The CDR3 is 16 amino acids. V was cut by 6 bases and J by 3 bases, with 17 bases left in between. Germline V gene data show CDR1 as SEHNR and CDR2 as FQNEAQ (reference sequence). The DNA for the CDR3 is TGTGCCAGCAGACAACGTAACAGGGTGGACACCGGGGAGCTGTTTTTT. Residues: CASRQRNRVDTGELFF.

The chain uses TRBV5-1 and TRBJ2-6, with D tentatively TRBD1 (6 bases). Per the germline V gene, CDR1 is SGHRS and CDR2 is YFSETQ. Trimming took off 4 bases at V and 1 base at J, with 12 bases between the two ends. The CDR3 is made up of 16 amino acids. In nucleotides, the CDR3 is TGCGCCAGCAGCCCAGGGGTATTATCTGGGGCCAACGTCCTGACTTTC. Residues: CASSPGVLSGANVLTF.

The chain employs TRBV2 and TRBJ2-6; D is undetermined. The length of the CDR3 is 15 residues. The ends were cut back, 2 bases at V and 1 base at J, with 6 bases in the middle. Germline V gives CDR1 SNHLY, CDR2 FYNNEI. In nucleotides, the CDR3 is TGTGCCAGCAGTGAAATCCCATCTGGGGCCAACGTCCTGACTTTC. Translating it yields CASSEIPSGANVLTF.

The chain is built from TRBV7-2 and TRBJ1-1, with a tentative D call TRBD1 (6 bases). V gave up 6 bases and J gave up 4 bases, with 12 bases separating them. CDR3 length: 13 amino acids. Per germline, CDR1 SGHTA and CDR2 FQGNSA. CDR3 residues: CASSPGGLTEAFF. In nucleotides, the CDR3 is TGTGCCAGCAGTCCGGGGGGGCTCACTGAAGCTTTCTTT.

This chain links TRBV5-1 with TRBJ2-7, with 9 nucleotides matching TRBD1. V lost 7 bases to trimming and J lost 2 bases; unmatched junction nucleotides: 7. Germline loops: CDR1 SGHRS, CDR2 YFSETQ. The CDR3 runs 14 residues. CDR3 in DNA: TGCGCCAGCCGGACAGGGGAGAACACCTACGAGCAGTACGTC. This encodes CASRTGENTYEQYV.

This chain connects TRBV28 to TRBJ1-4; D is possibly TRBD1 (6 bases). Germline V gene sequence: CDR1 MDHEN, CDR2 SYDVKM. This CDR3 has 17 residues. Trimming took off 1 base at V and 0 bases at J, with 12 bases between the two ends. CDR3 sequence (DNA): TGTGCCAGCAGTTTATCAGCGGGGGCAGCAACTAATGAAAAACTGTTTTTT. Its protein product is CASSLSAGAATNEKLFF.

The rearrangement links TRBV7-8 to TRBJ1-2; D is uncertain. The CDR3 is 15 residues long. Looked up from germline, CDR1 is SGHVS and CDR2 is FQNEAQ. V was pared by 0 bases and J by 0 bases, with 8 bases between. CDR3 residues: CASSLAPTANYGYTF. The CDR3 nucleotides are TGTGCCAGCAGCTTAGCCCCCACTGCTAACTATGGCTACACCTTC.

The chain employs TRBV6-5 and TRBJ1-1, with a weak D call TRBD1 (5 bases). Germline CDR1 reads MNHEY; CDR2 reads SVGAGI. The V end was cut by 5 bases, the J end by 4 bases, with 11 bases between. CDR3 length: 13 amino acids. The CDR3 here is CASSLQGSTEAFF. CDR3 coding DNA: TGTGCCAGCAGTCTCCAGGGTAGCACTGAAGCTTTCTTT.

A single count supports this clone. The gene calls are TRBV6-1 and TRBJ1-5, with TRBD1 as a possible D gene (6 bases). This CDR3 is 15 amino acids long. V was trimmed by 1 base and J by 2 bases, leaving 9 bases between them. The V gene's germline CDR1 is MNHNS and CDR2 SASEGT. CDR3 nucleotide sequence: TGTGCCAGCAGTGAAGGGGGGGGCCGCAATCAGCCCCAGCATTTT. Protein: CASSEGGGRNQPQHF.

The chain is built from TRBV29-1 and TRBJ1-1; D is perhaps TRBD1 (5 bases). Trimming shortened V by 6 bases and J by 1 base, and 12 bases separated the two germline ends. CDR3 size: 13 residues. The germline V gene has CDR1 SQVTM and CDR2 ANQGSEA. Here the CDR3 reads CSVDQGGNTEAFF. In nucleotides, the CDR3 is TGCAGCGTCGATCAGGGAGGGAACACTGAAGCTTTCTTT.

The rearrangement links TRBV7-2 to TRBJ2-5, with TRBD1 identical over 7 bases. Germline V gene lookup returns CDR1 SGHTA and CDR2 FQGNSA. Trimming took 8 bases from V and 4 from J; bases not matched to a gene: 16. This CDR3 comprises 16 residues. CDR3 amino acids: CASSSPRQGISETQYF. The CDR3 coding sequence is TGTGCCAGCTCGAGTCCGAGACAGGGCATTTCAGAGACCCAGTACTTC.

CDR3 sequence (DNA): TGCAGCGTTGAAAGCCAGGGGGCTTTCTATGGCTACACCTTC. It specifies CSVESQGAFYGYTF. The chain couples TRBV29-1 to TRBJ1-2, with 8 bases that match TRBD1. The junction had 6 bases not matched to a gene; V was cut back by 2 bases and J by 4 bases. Germline V lookup: CDR1 SQVTM, CDR2 ANQGSEA. This CDR3 comprises 14 residues.

This chain connects TRBV12-5 to TRBJ2-3, with D unclear. CDR3 length equals 16 residues. Trimming stripped 0 bases from V and 3 bases from J, with 13 bases between. Per germline, CDR1 LGHNT and CDR2 FRNRAP. The DNA of the CDR3 is TGTGCTAGTGGTTTGGTAGGTGAGCCCGGGACAGATACGCAGTATTTT. It translates to CASGLVGEPGTDTQYF.

J is TRBJ2-3 and V is TRBV3-1 (or the pseudogene TRBV3-2); a weak D match, TRBD2 (6 bases). The CDR3 loop spans 13 amino acids. V was pared by 4 bases and J by 4 bases, with 9 bases between. Germline V gives CDR1 LGHDT, CDR2 YNNKEL (reference sequence). This chain's CDR3 is CASSPGTPDTQYF. CDR3 sequence (DNA): TGTGCCAGCAGCCCTGGGACTCCAGATACGCAGTATTTT.

The chain couples TRBV16 to TRBJ1-2, with D uncertain. V dropped 3 bases and J dropped 2 bases, with 10 bases sitting between them. The CDR3 runs to 14 residues. Germline CDR1 is KGHSY and CDR2 is FQNENV. The CDR3 sequence: CASSHPPGNYGYTF. The DNA for the CDR3 is TGTGCCAGCAGCCACCCCCCGGGGAACTATGGCTACACCTTC.

The V call is TRBV9, the J call TRBJ2-3; TRBD2 aligns across 8 bases. J lost 0 bases, V lost 0 bases, and 3 bases had no gene match. The CDR3 runs 16 residues. Germline V gene sequence: CDR1 SGDLS, CDR2 YYNGEE. CDR3 coding DNA: TGTGCCAGCAGCGTAGCGGGAGGGCCTAGCACAGATACGCAGTATTTT. It yields the protein CASSVAGGPSTDTQYF.

The V call is TRBV5-8, the J call TRBJ2-7; D is undetermined. This CDR3 contains 15 residues. V lost 1 base, J lost 3 bases, and 14 bases lay in between. Germline V gene lookup returns CDR1 SGHTS and CDR2 YDEGEE. The CDR3 reads CASSLRSGFDYEQYF. The DNA of the CDR3 is TGTGCCAGCAGCTTGCGTTCCGGGTTTGACTACGAGCAGTACTTC.

V usage is TRBV19 and J usage is TRBJ2-3; 10 bases agree with TRBD1. With 5 bases clipped from V and 4 bases from J, the junction kept 12 bases outside the gene matches. Germline V gives CDR1 LNHDA, CDR2 SQIVND (reference sequence). The CDR3 has 17 residues. The CDR3 protein is CASSLDRGLFYADTQYF. CDR3 nucleotides: TGTGCCAGTAGTCTCGACAGGGGGCTGTTTTATGCAGATACGCAGTATTTT.